The 23 T cell receptor beta chains below come from one sample, sequenced in a study of T cells in Graves' hyperthyroidism and ophthalmopathy. There were TCR beta CDR3 regions amplified from RNA transcripts. HTBI primers were employed in a first-round RT-PCR of the TCR CDR3. TCRdb reprocessed the multiplex PCR reads via MiXCR and lists one record per CDR3 protein. The repertoire holds approximately 400,000 distinct CDR3 sequences, with around 25% as singletons. Sequencing was performed on blood. These receptors originate from a man aged 50 to 60 with Graves' hyperthyroidism.

V is TRBV12-3 or TRBV12-4 and J is TRBJ1-3; perhaps TRBD1 as D (6 bases). The CDR3 spans 15 residues. Trimming removed 7 bases at V and 3 bases at J, with 16 bases between. In DNA form, the CDR3 reads TGTGCCAGCAATTCGGGGGCCGGTAGTGGAAACACCATATATTTT. As protein: CASNSGAGSGNTIYF.

This clonotype was detected a few times. The chain joins TRBV7-9 to TRBJ1-1; D call uncertain. V was pared by 5 bases and J by 1 base, with 14 bases between. CDR1 is SEHNR, CDR2 FQNEAQ, per germline (reference sequence). This CDR3 has 15 amino acids. CDR3 region: CASSPSLGENTEAFF. CDR3 sequence (DNA): TGTGCCAGCAGCCCATCCCTTGGGGAGAACACTGAAGCTTTCTTT.

The CDR3 sequence is CSAPRAGGSRELFF. DNA for the CDR3: TGCAGTGCCCCTCGGGCGGGGGGCAGCCGGGAGCTGTTTTTT. The chain recombines TRBV20-1 with TRBJ2-2; 8 bases match TRBD2. Germline CDR1 is DFQATT and CDR2 is SNEGSKA (reference sequence). The CDR3 extends over 14 amino acids. V was pared by 6 bases and J by 9 bases, with 12 bases of the junction left unmatched.

The table lists this clonotype with many counts. The chain is built from TRBV3-1 and TRBJ2-3; 7 positions match TRBD1. The CDR3 length is 16 residues. The germline CDR1 and CDR2 sequences are LGHDT and YNNKEL (reference sequence). Unmatched junction bases numbered 9, after V lost 0 bases and J lost 6 bases. The CDR3 protein is CASSQDWNRGLDTQYF. DNA of the CDR3: TGTGCCAGCAGCCAAGATTGGAACAGGGGCCTGGATACGCAGTATTTT.

This clonotype was detected only a few times. The genes are TRBV5-1 and TRBJ2-7; D not certain. Trimming took off 5 bases at V and 2 bases at J, with 14 bases between the two ends. The CDR3 is made up of 14 amino acids. CDR1 SGHRS and CDR2 YFSETQ come from the germline V gene. The CDR3 protein is CASRVAPKAYEQYF. The CDR3 DNA follows: TGCGCCAGCAGGGTAGCCCCCAAAGCCTACGAGCAGTACTTC.

This clonotype was observed at least ten times. The V call is TRBV27, the J call TRBJ2-1; tentative D call: TRBD1 (6 bases). Deletions cut 3 bases from V and 3 bases from J, with 9 bases between. The CDR3 is 14 residues long. CDR1 and CDR2 (germline): MNHEY, SMNVEV (reference sequence). The DNA of the CDR3 is TGTGCCAGCAGTTTGTGGGACAACTACAATGAGCAGTTCTTC. This translates into CASSLWDNYNEQFF.

This clonotype was counted between two and nine times. The CDR3 nucleotides are TGTGCCAGCAGTTCCAGACTAGCGGGAGGGCCGCGGGGCACAGATACGCAGTATTTT. Its translation is CASSSRLAGGPRGTDTQYF. J is TRBJ2-3 and V is TRBV27; 14 bases are a match to TRBD2. Germline loops: CDR1 MNHEY, CDR2 SMNVEV (reference sequence). This CDR3 has 19 residues. The V and J ends lost 4 bases and 1 base, in that order; junction bases with no gene match: 10.

This chain connects TRBV15 to TRBJ1-4; 7 bases fit TRBD1. V lost 2 bases to trimming and J lost 8 bases; unmatched junction nucleotides: 5. This CDR3 has 14 amino acids. Germline CDR1 LNHNV, CDR2 YYDKDF (reference sequence). DNA of the CDR3: TGTGCCACCAGCAGAACCGGGACAGTAGAAAAACTGTTTTTT. It yields the protein CATSRTGTVEKLFF. The full variable domain, rest sourced from reference TRBV15 and TRBJ1-4, is DAMVIQNPRYQVTQFGKPVTLSCSQTLNHNVMYWYQQKSSQAPKLLFHYYDKDFNNEADTPDNFQSRRPNTSFCFLDIRSPGLGDTAMYLCATSRTGTVEKLFFGSGTQLSVL.

This clonotype has ten or more counts. The chain links TRBV11-2 to TRBJ1-1, with D possibly TRBD1 on 5 matching bases. Germline V gene sequence: CDR1 SGHAT, CDR2 FQNNGV. This CDR3 comprises 15 residues. Trimming took off 6 bases at V and 0 bases at J, with 14 bases between the two ends. The CDR3 nucleotides are TGTGCCAGCAGTCGCTTGGGGGTAATGAACACTGAAGCTTTCTTT. Residues: CASSRLGVMNTEAFF.

This rearrangement joins TRBV6-5 to TRBJ2-1, with 10 positions matching TRBD2. J was trimmed by 9 bases and V by 0 bases; bases with no gene match: 8. Germline CDR1 MNHEY, CDR2 SVGAGI. CDR3 length: 16 residues. The CDR3 coding sequence is TGTGCCAGCAGTTACTCTAGGACTAGCGGTATTAGTGAGCAGTTCTTC. It is translated as CASSYSRTSGISEQFF.

Many counts were recorded for this clonotype. This chain joins TRBV28 and TRBJ2-1; D perhaps matches TRBD2 (7 bases). This CDR3 has 18 amino acids. V lost 4 bases and J 1 base, leaving 20 bases between the germline ends. Germline-derived CDR1 and CDR2 are MDHEN and SYDVKM. As DNA, the CDR3 is TGTGCCAGCAGTTCCATTATGGGGGGGGCGGGGTCCTACAATGAGCAGTTCTTC. This translates into CASSSIMGGAGSYNEQFF. Combining the CDR3 with reference TRBV28 and TRBJ2-1 gives the whole variable domain DVKVTQSSRYLVKRTGEKVFLECVQDMDHENMFWYRQDPGLGLRLIYFSYDVKMKEKGDIPEGYSVSREKKERFSLILESASTNQTSMYLCASSSIMGGAGSYNEQFFGPGTRLTVL.

This clonotype has only a few counts. The chain couples TRBV6-1 to TRBJ2-5; possibly TRBD2 for D (6 bases). CDR1 is MNHNS and CDR2 is SASEGT in the germline V gene. The CDR3 extends over 16 amino acids. V was shortened by 8 bases and J by 2 bases, with 21 bases between the two germline ends. Here the CDR3 reads CASGALADVSQETQYF. CDR3 nucleotide sequence: TGTGCCAGCGGTGCTTTAGCGGATGTTTCTCAAGAGACCCAGTACTTC.

The rearrangement links TRBV7-3 to TRBJ2-7; 11 bases match TRBD1. Germline assignment: CDR1 SGHTA and CDR2 FQGTGA. The V and J ends lost 8 bases and 5 bases, in that order; junction bases with no gene match: 5. This CDR3 is 13 amino acids long. The CDR3 sequence is CASRGQGVHEQYF. CDR3 nucleotide sequence: TGTGCCAGCCGGGGACAGGGGGTACACGAGCAGTACTTC.

The chain carries TRBV7-9 and TRBJ2-5; maybe TRBD2 (6 bases). Germline values: CDR1 SEHNR, CDR2 FQNEAQ (reference sequence). V shed 3 bases and J shed 4 bases, with 15 bases lying between them. The CDR3 runs to 15 residues. The CDR3 region is CASSLGWAAGETQYF. The CDR3 nucleotides read TGTGCCAGCAGCTTGGGCTGGGCAGCGGGAGAGACCCAGTACTTC.

Ten or more counts support this clonotype. V gene TRBV7-3 combines with J gene TRBJ2-5; D not resolved. Germline V CDR1 and CDR2: SGHTA, FQGTGA. V was shortened by 4 bases and J by 2 bases, with 8 bases between the two germline ends. The CDR3 loop spans 13 amino acids. The chain's CDR3 is CASSYRRQETQYF. The CDR3 DNA sequence: TGTGCCAGCAGCTACCGTAGACAAGAGACCCAGTACTTC.

This clonotype was seen more than once but under ten times. The chain links TRBV5-1 to TRBJ2-7; 7 bases fit TRBD1. The V segment lost 0 bases and the J segment 6 bases; nucleotides outside the gene matches: 9. Germline V CDR1 and CDR2: SGHRS, YFSETQ. The CDR3 is made up of 15 amino acids. CDR3 DNA sequence: TGCGCCAGCAGCTTGGAGGGGGCATTGACCCGCGAGCAGTACTTC. This gives the protein CASSLEGALTREQYF. The variable domain in full, completed from reference TRBV5-1 and TRBJ2-7, reads KAGVTQTPRYLIKTRGQQVTLSCSPISGHRSVSWYQQTPGQGLQFLFEYFSETQRNKGNFPGRFSGRQFSNSRSEMNVSTLELGDSALYLCASSLEGALTREQYFGPGTRLTVT.

This clonotype was found a few times. The rearrangement joins TRBV7-2 to TRBJ2-4, with D maybe TRBD2 (5 bases). The V gene's germline CDR1 is SGHTA and CDR2 FQGNSA. Trimming left V 5 bases short and J 5 bases short, with 16 bases between. The CDR3 runs 15 residues. The DNA for the CDR3 is TGTGCCAGCAGCCGTCCACTAGTCTCTCAAAACATTCAGTACTTC. Translated: CASSRPLVSQNIQYF.

A few counts support this clonotype. The chain links TRBV6-1 to TRBJ2-1, with D uncertain. The length of the CDR3 is 15 residues. Germline V gene sequence: CDR1 MNHNS, CDR2 SASEGT. V was cut by 7 bases and J by 3 bases, with 16 bases left in between. In DNA, the CDR3 is TGTGCCAGCATGCGATTGAGTTTCGGCTACAATGAGCAGTTCTTC. Its protein product is CASMRLSFGYNEQFF.

This clonotype came up many times. V and J are TRBV20-1 and TRBJ2-5, with a possible D match to TRBD2 (6 bases). CDR3 length equals 14 residues. V was clipped by 5 bases and J by 5 bases, with 18 bases between them. Germline V gives CDR1 DFQATT, CDR2 SNEGSKA (reference sequence). For the CDR3, the DNA is TGCAGTGCTGTGTGGACGGGAGTGCGGGAGACCCAGTACTTC. It encodes CSAVWTGVRETQYF.

In regard to this clonotype: The junction and the germline gene differ at one end; a read error may be behind it. The chain has TRBV4-1 and TRBJ2-3; a possible D gene is TRBD1 (6 bases). Germline assignment: CDR1 MGHRA and CDR2 YSYEKL. The CDR3 sequence is 15 residues long. The CDR3 is CASGQDNRATDTQYF. The CDR3 DNA reads as TGCGCCAGCGGCCAAGATAACAGGGCCACAGATACGCAGTATTTT.

The V and J genes are TRBV18 and TRBJ1-5; D is undetermined. This CDR3 contains 15 residues. Trimming cost V 2 bases and J 2 bases, with 10 bases left between them. From germline, CDR1 is KGHSH and CDR2 LQKENI. Written as DNA, the CDR3 is TGTGCCAGCTCACCAGACGGACGCCGCAATCAGCCCCAGCATTTT. Residues: CASSPDGRRNQPQHF.

In regard to this clonotype: An end of the junction differs from the germline gene, which may be a read error. CDR3: CASSLAENTGAFF. The CDR3 nucleotides are TGTGCCAGCAGTTTGGCGGAGAACACTGGAGCTTTCTTT. The chain combines TRBV12-3 or TRBV12-4 with TRBJ1-1; no clear D. The CDR3 sequence is 13 residues long.

This clonotype turned up a few times. This chain joins TRBV7-3 and TRBJ1-1; D unresolved. CDR3 length: 14 amino acids. With 2 bases removed from V and 1 base from J, the gap between germline ends came to 8 bases. CDR1 and CDR2 (germline): SGHTA, FQGTGA. CDR3 loop: CASSLGGQNTEAFF. CDR3 nucleotides: TGTGCCAGCAGCTTAGGAGGTCAGAACACTGAAGCTTTCTTT.